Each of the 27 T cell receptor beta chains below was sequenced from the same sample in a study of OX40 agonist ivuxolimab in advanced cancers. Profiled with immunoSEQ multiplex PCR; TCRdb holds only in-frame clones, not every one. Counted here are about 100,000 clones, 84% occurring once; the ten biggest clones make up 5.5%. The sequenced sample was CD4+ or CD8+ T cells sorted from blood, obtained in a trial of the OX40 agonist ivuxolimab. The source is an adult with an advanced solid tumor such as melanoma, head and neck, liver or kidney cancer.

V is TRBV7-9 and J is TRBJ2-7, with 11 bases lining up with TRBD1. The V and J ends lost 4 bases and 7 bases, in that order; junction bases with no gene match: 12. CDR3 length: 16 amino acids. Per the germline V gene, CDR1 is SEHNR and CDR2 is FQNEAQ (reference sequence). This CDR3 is CASSSRTGGFGEEQYF. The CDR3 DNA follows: TGTGCCAGCAGCTCTCGGACAGGGGGCTTCGGTGAAGAGCAGTACTTC.

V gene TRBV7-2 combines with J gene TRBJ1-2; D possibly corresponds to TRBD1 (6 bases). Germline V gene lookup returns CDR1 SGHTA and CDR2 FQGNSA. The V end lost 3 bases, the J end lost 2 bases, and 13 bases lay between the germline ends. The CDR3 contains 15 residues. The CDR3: CASSFERGRNYGYTF. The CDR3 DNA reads TGTGCCAGCAGCTTCGAAAGGGGGAGAAACTATGGCTACACCTTC.

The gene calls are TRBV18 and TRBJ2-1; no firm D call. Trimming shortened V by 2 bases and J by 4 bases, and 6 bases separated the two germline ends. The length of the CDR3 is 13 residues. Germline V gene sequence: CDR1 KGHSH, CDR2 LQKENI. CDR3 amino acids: CASSPESYNEQFF. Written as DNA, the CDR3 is TGTGCCAGCTCACCAGAGAGTTACAATGAGCAGTTCTTC. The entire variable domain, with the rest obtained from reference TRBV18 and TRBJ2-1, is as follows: NAGVMQNPRHLVRRRGQEARLRCSPMKGHSHVYWYRQLPEEGLKFMVYLQKENIIDESGMPKERFSAEFPKEGPSILRIQQVVRGDSAAYFCASSPESYNEQFFGPGTRLTVL.

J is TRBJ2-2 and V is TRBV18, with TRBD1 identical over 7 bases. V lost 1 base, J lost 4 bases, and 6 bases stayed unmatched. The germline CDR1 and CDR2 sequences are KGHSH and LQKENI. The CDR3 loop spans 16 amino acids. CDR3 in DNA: TGTGCCAGCTCACCACGGCAGGGGGATTTCACCGGGGAGCTGTTTTTT. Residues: CASSPRQGDFTGELFF.

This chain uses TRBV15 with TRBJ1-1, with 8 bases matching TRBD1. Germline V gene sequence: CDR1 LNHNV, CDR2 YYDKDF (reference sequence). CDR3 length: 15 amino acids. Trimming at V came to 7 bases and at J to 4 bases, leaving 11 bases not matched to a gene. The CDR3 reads CATKRDRGLGTEAFF. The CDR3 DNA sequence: TGTGCCACCAAGCGAGACAGGGGTTTGGGCACTGAAGCTTTCTTT.

The CDR3 region has the DNA TGTGCTAGCCTTACAGGGGGCGGCCAGCCCCAGCATTTT. Protein sequence: CASLTGGGQPQHF. The chain recombines TRBV12-5 with TRBJ1-5, with 9 nucleotides matching TRBD1. The germline V gene encodes CDR1 LGHNT and CDR2 FRNRAP. The junction had 7 bases not matched to a gene; V was cut back by 9 bases and J by 7 bases. The CDR3 has 13 residues.

CDR3 sequence (DNA): TGTGCCAGCAGCTTTAGCGACAGCTCCTACGAGCAGTACTTC. This gives the protein CASSFSDSSYEQYF. The rearrangement joins TRBV5-4 to TRBJ2-7; tentatively, D is TRBD1 or TRBD2 (5 bases each). The CDR3 is 14 amino acids. The germline CDR1 and CDR2 sequences are SGHNT and YYREEE (reference sequence). Trimming took 2 bases from V and 0 from J, leaving 9 bases between them.

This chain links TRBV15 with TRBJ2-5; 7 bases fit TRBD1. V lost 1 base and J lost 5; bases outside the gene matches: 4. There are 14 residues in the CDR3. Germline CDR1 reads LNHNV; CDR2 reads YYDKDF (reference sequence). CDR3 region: CATSRGQGLETQYF. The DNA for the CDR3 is TGTGCCACCAGCAGAGGACAGGGCCTCGAGACCCAGTACTTC. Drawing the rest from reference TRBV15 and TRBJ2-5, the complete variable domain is DAMVIQNPRYQVTQFGKPVTLSCSQTLNHNVMYWYQQKSSQAPKLLFHYYDKDFNNEADTPDNFQSRRPNTSFCFLDIRSPGLGDTAMYLCATSRGQGLETQYFGPGTRLLVL.

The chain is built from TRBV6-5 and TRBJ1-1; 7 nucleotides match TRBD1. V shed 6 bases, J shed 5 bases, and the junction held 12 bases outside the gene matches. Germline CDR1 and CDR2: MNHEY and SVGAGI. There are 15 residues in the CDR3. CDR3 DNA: TGTGCCAGCAGCCGCGACAGGGCCCCGAGAACTGAAGCTTTCTTT. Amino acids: CASSRDRAPRTEAFF.

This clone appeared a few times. The CDR3 region is CASTSGVPTDTQYF. CDR3 nucleotide sequence: TGTGCCAGTACCTCGGGAGTGCCCACAGATACGCAGTATTTT. This chain joins TRBV19 and TRBJ2-3; D possibly corresponds to TRBD2 (6 bases). V lost 7 bases, J lost 2 bases, and 13 bases lay in between. The V gene's germline CDR1 is LNHDA and CDR2 SQIVND (reference sequence). This CDR3 is 14 amino acids long.

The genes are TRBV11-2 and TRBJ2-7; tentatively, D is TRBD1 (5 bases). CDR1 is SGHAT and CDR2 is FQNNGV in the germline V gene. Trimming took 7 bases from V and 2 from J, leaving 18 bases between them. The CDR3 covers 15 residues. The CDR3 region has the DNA TGTGCCAGCACTTTCGGAAGGGGCAACCCCTACGAGCAGTACTTC. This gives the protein CASTFGRGNPYEQYF.

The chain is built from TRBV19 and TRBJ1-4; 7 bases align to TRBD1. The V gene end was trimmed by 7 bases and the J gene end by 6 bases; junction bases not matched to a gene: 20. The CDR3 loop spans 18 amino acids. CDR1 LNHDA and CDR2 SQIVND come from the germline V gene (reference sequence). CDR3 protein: CASTYQGTASSLYEKLFF. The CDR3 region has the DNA TGTGCCAGTACTTACCAAGGGACAGCCTCCTCCCTTTATGAAAAACTGTTTTTT. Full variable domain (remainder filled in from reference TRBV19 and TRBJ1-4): DGGITQSPKYLFRKEGQNVTLSCEQNLNHDAMYWYRQDPGQGLRLIYYSQIVNDFQKGDIAEGYSVSREKKESFPLTVTSAQKNPTAFYLCASTYQGTASSLYEKLFFGSGTQLSVL.

CDR3 amino acids: CASSPSREGIYEQYF. The CDR3 DNA reads TGTGCCAGCTCACCCAGTAGGGAGGGGATCTACGAGCAGTACTTC. The chain uses TRBV18 and TRBJ2-7; 7 bases are shared with TRBD2. V trimming: 3 bases; J trimming: 3 bases; junction bases outside the gene matches: 8. This CDR3 comprises 15 residues. The germline gives CDR1 KGHSH, CDR2 LQKENI.

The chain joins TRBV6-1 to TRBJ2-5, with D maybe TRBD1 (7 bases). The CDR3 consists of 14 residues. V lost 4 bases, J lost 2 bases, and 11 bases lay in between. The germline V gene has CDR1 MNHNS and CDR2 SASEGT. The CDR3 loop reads CASSVTGRQETQYF. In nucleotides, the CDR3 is TGTGCCAGCAGTGTGACAGGGAGGCAAGAGACCCAGTACTTC.

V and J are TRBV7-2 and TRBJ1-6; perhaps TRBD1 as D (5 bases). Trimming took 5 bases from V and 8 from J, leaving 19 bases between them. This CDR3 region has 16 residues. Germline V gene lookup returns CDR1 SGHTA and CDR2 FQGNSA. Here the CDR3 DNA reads TGTGCCAGCAGCCCTTCACCGACAGTCGGGGATTCACCCCTCCACTTT. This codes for CASSPSPTVGDSPLHF.

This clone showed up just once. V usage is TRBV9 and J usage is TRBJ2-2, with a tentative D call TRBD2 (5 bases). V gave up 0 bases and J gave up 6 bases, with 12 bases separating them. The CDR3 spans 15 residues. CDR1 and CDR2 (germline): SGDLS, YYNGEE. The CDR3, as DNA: TGTGCCAGCAGCGTAGTTGAGGGAAACGCCGGGGAGCTGTTTTTT. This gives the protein CASSVVEGNAGELFF.

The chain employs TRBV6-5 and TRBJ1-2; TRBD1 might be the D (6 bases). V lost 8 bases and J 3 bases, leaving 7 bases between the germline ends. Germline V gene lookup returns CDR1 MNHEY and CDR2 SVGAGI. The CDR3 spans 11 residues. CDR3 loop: CASGTYYGYTF. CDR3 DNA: TGTGCCAGCGGGACATACTATGGCTACACCTTC.

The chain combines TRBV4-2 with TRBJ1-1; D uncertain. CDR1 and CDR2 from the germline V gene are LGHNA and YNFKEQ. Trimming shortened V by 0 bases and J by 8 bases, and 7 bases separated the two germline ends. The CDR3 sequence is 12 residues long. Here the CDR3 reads CASSQDLREAFF. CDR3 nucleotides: TGTGCCAGCAGCCAAGACCTCAGGGAAGCTTTCTTT.

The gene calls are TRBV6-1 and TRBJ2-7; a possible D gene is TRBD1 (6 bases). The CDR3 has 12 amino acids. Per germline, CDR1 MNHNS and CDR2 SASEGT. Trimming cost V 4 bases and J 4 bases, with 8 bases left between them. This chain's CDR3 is CASSGQGYEQYF. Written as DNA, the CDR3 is TGTGCCAGCAGTGGTCAGGGGTACGAGCAGTACTTC.

CDR3 DNA sequence: TGTGCCAGCAGTGAACGGGAACAGGGGGCGGCGGGCAATCAGCCCCAGCATTTT. Amino acid sequence: CASSEREQGAAGNQPQHF. V gene TRBV6-1 combines with J gene TRBJ1-5, with 9 bases matching TRBD1. This CDR3 spans 18 amino acids. V was pared by 2 bases and J by 2 bases, with 10 bases of the junction left unmatched. The V gene's germline CDR1 is MNHNS and CDR2 SASEGT.

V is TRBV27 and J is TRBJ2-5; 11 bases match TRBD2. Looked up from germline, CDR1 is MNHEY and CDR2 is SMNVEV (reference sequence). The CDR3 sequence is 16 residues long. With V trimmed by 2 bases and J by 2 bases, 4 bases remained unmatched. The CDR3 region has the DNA TGTGCCAGCAGTTTAAAGGGGACTAGCGGACAAGAGACCCAGTACTTC. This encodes CASSLKGTSGQETQYF.

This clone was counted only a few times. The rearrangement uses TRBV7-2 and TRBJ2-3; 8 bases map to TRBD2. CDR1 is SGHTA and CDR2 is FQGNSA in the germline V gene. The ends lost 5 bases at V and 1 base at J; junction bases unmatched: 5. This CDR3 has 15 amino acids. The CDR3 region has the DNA TGTGCCAGCAGCCCGCGGGGGGAGGGCACAGATACGCAGTATTTT. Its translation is CASSPRGEGTDTQYF. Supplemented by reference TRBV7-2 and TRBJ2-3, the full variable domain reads GAGVSQSPSNKVTEKGKDVELRCDPISGHTALYWYRQSLGQGLEFLIYFQGNSAPDKSGLPSDRFSAERTGGSVSTLTIQRTQQEDSAVYLCASSPRGEGTDTQYFGPGTRLTVL.

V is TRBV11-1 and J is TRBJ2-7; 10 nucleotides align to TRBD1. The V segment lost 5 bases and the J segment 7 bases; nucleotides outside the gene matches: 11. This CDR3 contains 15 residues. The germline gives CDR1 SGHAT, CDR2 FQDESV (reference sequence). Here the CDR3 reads CASSAYRDRGGEQYF. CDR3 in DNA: TGTGCCAGCAGCGCATACCGGGACAGGGGAGGGGAGCAGTACTTC. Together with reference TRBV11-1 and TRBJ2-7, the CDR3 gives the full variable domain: EAEVAQSPRYKITEKSQAVAFWCDPISGHATLYWYRQILGQGPELLVQFQDESVVDDSQLPKDRFSAERLKGVDSTLKIQPAELGDSAMYLCASSAYRDRGGEQYFGPGTRLTVT.

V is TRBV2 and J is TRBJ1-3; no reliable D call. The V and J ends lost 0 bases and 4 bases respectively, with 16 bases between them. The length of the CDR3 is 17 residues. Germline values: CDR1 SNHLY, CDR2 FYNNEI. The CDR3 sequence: CASSEAGLAAKGNTIYF. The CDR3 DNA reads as TGTGCCAGCAGTGAAGCGGGTTTGGCTGCCAAGGGAAACACCATATATTTT.

CDR3 region: CASSGLAGGQETQYF. For the CDR3, the DNA is TGTGCCAGCAGCGGGCTAGCGGGGGGGCAAGAGACCCAGTACTTC. This sequence joins TRBV11-2 and TRBJ2-5, with 12 nucleotides matching TRBD2. Trimming removed 5 bases from V and 2 bases from J; junction bases left unmatched: 3. Looked up from germline, CDR1 is SGHAT and CDR2 is FQNNGV. The CDR3 runs to 15 residues.

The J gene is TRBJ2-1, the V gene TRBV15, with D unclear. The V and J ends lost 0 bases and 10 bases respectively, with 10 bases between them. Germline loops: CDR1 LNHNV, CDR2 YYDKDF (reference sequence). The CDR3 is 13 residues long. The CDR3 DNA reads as TGTGCCACCAGCAGAGACCCTAGTTACGAGCAGTTCTTC. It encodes CATSRDPSYEQFF.

CDR3 coding DNA: TGTGCCAGTAGTGCGTCCATATCATCCTACAATGAGCAGTTCTTC. Protein: CASSASISSYNEQFF. V is TRBV19 and J is TRBJ2-1; D remains ambiguous. The CDR3 is made up of 15 amino acids. Trimming removed 5 bases at V and 1 base at J, with 12 bases between. The germline V gene encodes CDR1 LNHDA and CDR2 SQIVND (reference sequence).